The 9 T cell receptor beta chains below were found in one sample sequenced in a study of CD8+ T cells in alopecia areata. Extracted RNA was reverse transcribed, and the resulting cDNA served as sequencing template. Here immunoSEQ multiplex PCR was the method, and the copy in TCRdb shows in-frame clones only, minus some. The repertoire holds hundreds of thousands of clones, with approximately 61% as singletons. Source: CD4+ T cells sorted from blood, taken at week 0. All receptors come from a human donor with alopecia areata.

This clone was observed a few times. The chain uses TRBV10-3 and TRBJ2-1; 10 bases map to TRBD1. Unmatched junction bases numbered 3, after V lost 2 bases and J lost 5 bases. This CDR3 region has 15 residues. CDR1 is ENHRY, CDR2 SYGVKD, per germline. The CDR3 DNA reads TGTGCCATCAGTGAGGGACAGGGGGGAAACAATGAGCAGTTCTTC. Translating it yields CAISEGQGGNNEQFF.

This clone was seen a handful of times. The CDR3 loop is CASSITPRDTGELFF. DNA for the CDR3: TGCGCCAGCAGCATCACCCCCCGGGACACCGGGGAGCTGTTTTTT. The chain has TRBV5-1 and TRBJ2-2; D call uncertain. The CDR3 contains 15 residues. Trimming removed 4 bases at V and 3 bases at J, with 13 bases between. Germline loops: CDR1 SGHRS, CDR2 YFSETQ.

This clone was seen more than once but under ten times. Different DNA sequences within this sample yield the same CDR3. The J gene is TRBJ2-7, the V gene TRBV29-1; D is possibly TRBD1 (6 bases). Germline-derived CDR1 and CDR2 are SQVTM and ANQGSEA. The CDR3 contains 12 residues. V was cut by 1 base and J by 4 bases, with 8 bases left in between. This CDR3 reads CSVEAQGYEQYF. DNA of the CDR3: TGCAGCGTTGAAGCCCAGGGGTACGAGCAGTACTTC.

This sequence joins TRBV30 and TRBJ2-6, with D unclear. The CDR3 is made up of 15 amino acids. V was shortened by 1 base and J by 0 bases, with 7 bases between the two germline ends. Germline CDR1 and CDR2: GTSNPN and SVGIG (reference sequence). The CDR3 reads CAWSEGFSGANVLTF. CDR3 sequence (DNA): TGTGCCTGGAGTGAGGGATTCTCTGGGGCCAACGTCCTGACTTTC.

The CDR3 here is CAWSARGTGNTEAFF. In DNA, the CDR3 is TGTGCCTGGAGTGCGCGGGGCACCGGGAACACTGAAGCTTTCTTT. This chain uses TRBV30 with TRBJ1-1, with D perhaps matching TRBD1 (5 bases). Trimming took off 1 base at V and 1 base at J, with 13 bases between the two ends. The CDR3 loop spans 15 amino acids. Germline V gene lookup returns CDR1 GTSNPN and CDR2 SVGIG (reference sequence).

The chain couples TRBV5-6 to TRBJ1-1; no firm D call. CDR3 length: 14 amino acids. Trimming took off 4 bases at V and 4 bases at J, with 14 bases between the two ends. Germline V gives CDR1 SGHDT, CDR2 YYEEEE. As DNA, the CDR3 is TGTGCCAGCAGCCCTCTCCAGGTGGGCACTGAAGCTTTCTTT. Its translation: CASSPLQVGTEAFF.

The CDR3 nucleotides are TGCGCCAGCAGCTTGGCTGTGGGGGCTGGGGCCAACGTCCTGACTTTC. Its translation: CASSLAVGAGANVLTF. This chain joins TRBV5-1 and TRBJ2-6; D may match TRBD1 or TRBD2 (5 bases each). This CDR3 is 16 amino acids long. Looked up from germline, CDR1 is SGHRS and CDR2 is YFSETQ. Trimming removed 0 bases from V and 2 bases from J, with 9 bases in between. The entire variable domain, with the rest obtained from reference TRBV5-1 and TRBJ2-6, is as follows: KAGVTQTPRYLIKTRGQQVTLSCSPISGHRSVSWYQQTPGQGLQFLFEYFSETQRNKGNFPGRFSGRQFSNSRSEMNVSTLELGDSALYLCASSLAVGAGANVLTFGAGSRLTVL.

This sequence joins TRBV5-1 and TRBJ2-7; D perhaps matches TRBD1 (6 bases). This CDR3 region has 15 residues. Trimming removed 7 bases at V and 5 bases at J, with 22 bases between. Germline V gene lookup returns CDR1 SGHRS and CDR2 YFSETQ. In DNA, the CDR3 is TGCGCCAGCGGTCCGACCGGGACATTTGAGGACGAGCAGTACTTC. Translated: CASGPTGTFEDEQYF.

This chain uses TRBV30 with TRBJ1-1; D not certain. V was trimmed by 2 bases and J by 0 bases, leaving 7 bases between them. The CDR3 has 13 residues. CDR1 and CDR2 from the germline V gene are GTSNPN and SVGIG (reference sequence). CDR3 residues: CAWSPILNTEAFF. In nucleotides, the CDR3 is TGTGCCTGGAGTCCTATATTGAACACTGAAGCTTTCTTT.